This entry features one T cell receptor (beta chain) sequence. The data are from a study of T cells in Graves' hyperthyroidism and ophthalmopathy. Amplified TCR beta CDR3 regions came from RNA transcripts. When the TCR CDR3 underwent first-round RT-PCR, the HTBI primer set was used. Via MiXCR, TCRdb re-called the multiplex PCR reads, giving one row per CDR3 protein. The table lists fewer than 600,000 distinct CDR3 sequences, around 13% of them singletons. This TCR came from a woman aged 40 to 50 with Graves' hyperthyroidism. Sequencing used blood.

The CDR3 DNA sequence: TGTGCCAGCAGTTTATTTTCGGGGAGCAATCAGCCCCAGCATTTT. Translating gives CASSLFSGSNQPQHF. The V call is TRBV28, the J call TRBJ1-5; D unresolved. V was cut by 1 base and J by 1 base, with 8 bases left in between. This CDR3 region has 15 residues. Looked up from germline, CDR1 is MDHEN and CDR2 is SYDVKM.